Sequencing of this TCR beta chain was carried out in a study of blood T cells in healthy people across ages. Primed by a sample-barcoded 5' primer and a J-beta primer mix, a second PCR proceeded for about 6 to 11 cycles. TCRdb fed the 5' RACE reads into MiXCR, producing one record per CDR3 protein. The data hold 850,000 to 1,000,000 distinct CDR3 sequences, with roughly 51% observed a single time. Note on this clonotype: Its specificity is not known.

Study results and caveats: Versus aged donors, long-lived donors had higher diversity and more naive CD4+ cells.

Trimming took 9 bases from V and 6 from J; bases not matched to a gene: 10. Germline-derived CDR1 and CDR2 are SGHVS and FNYEAQ. The CDR3 length is 15 residues. The chain links TRBV7-6 to TRBJ2-1, with TRBD2 identical over 11 bases. The source is an older woman in good health. The sequenced material came from blood. The CDR3 is CASCSGRAEGNEQFF. In DNA, the CDR3 is TGTGCCAGTTGTAGCGGGAGGGCCGAGGGCAATGAGCAGTTCTTC.